This T cell receptor (beta chain) was recorded in a study of blood T cell repertoires in COVID-19. This table comes from immunoSEQ multiplex PCR, and its TCRdb copy is limited to in-frame clones, with some not included. The repertoire includes over 300,000 clones, approximately 87% of them detected once, and approximately 1% sits in the top ten. V was trimmed by 5 bases and J by 7 bases, leaving 13 bases between them. Germline V lookup: CDR1 SGHRS, CDR2 YFSETQ. The CDR3 consists of 13 residues. Sequences were obtained from PBMCs or T cells enriched from blood (not recorded which). The receptor was derived from a woman aged 25 to 45 with acute COVID-19. The J gene is TRBJ2-1, the V gene TRBV5-1; possible D gene TRBD2, 5 bases. This CDR3 is CASSKEVLNEQFF. As DNA, the CDR3 is TGCGCCAGCAGTAAGGAGGTCCTAAATGAGCAGTTCTTC. The whole variable domain, remainder taken from reference TRBV5-1 and TRBJ2-1, is KAGVTQTPRYLIKTRGQQVTLSCSPISGHRSVSWYQQTPGQGLQFLFEYFSETQRNKGNFPGRFSGRQFSNSRSEMNVSTLELGDSALYLCASSKEVLNEQFFGPGTRLTVL.